This T cell receptor (beta chain) was identified during a study of breast tumors, draining lymph nodes, adjacent tissues. TCRdb used MiXCR to reprocess the multiplex PCR reads, holding one entry per CDR3 protein. The table includes 11,000 or so distinct CDR3 sequences, about 37% detected once. Germline CDR1 and CDR2: MNHNY and SVGAGI (reference sequence). The CDR3 is made up of 13 amino acids. Trimming shortened V by 2 bases and J by 2 bases, and 7 bases separated the two germline ends. Sequenced sample: breast tumor tissue. This chain uses TRBV6-6 with TRBJ2-7, with no clear D. The origin of this receptor is a female donor with breast cancer. Some clones in this sample may be carry-over from other donors' samples. The CDR3 here is CASSYGPTYEQYV. For the CDR3, the DNA is TGTGCCAGCAGTTACGGTCCCACCTACGAGCAGTACGTC.